One T cell receptor beta chain is described in this entry. The target antigen is unknown. The sample is drawn from a study of PD-L1 blockade in urothelial cancer. Study summary: Blood analysis took place 3 weeks (second dose) and 6 weeks after treatment start. General study results and limits: Durable benefit was linked to greater 3-week expansion of tumor-associated blood clones.

Disease in patients was locally advanced or metastatic urothelial carcinoma. The number of samples from each patient was between 1 and 8, taken pretreatment and on-treatment. Germline CDR1 is SGHNT and CDR2 is YYREEE (reference sequence). The CDR3 is 16 amino acids. V lost 5 bases and J 0 bases, leaving 17 bases between the germline ends. The repertoire was sequenced with immunoSEQ multiplex PCR; TCRdb's copy has only in-frame clones and lacks some. Among more than 85,000 clones listed, about 91% were seen once. Specimen: PBMCs, collected around atezolizumab (anti-PD-L1) treatment. The chain carries TRBV5-4 and TRBJ1-2, with D unresolved. This TCR was recovered from a woman aged 80 or over with urothelial cancer. CDR3 DNA sequence: TGTGCCAGCAGAAATGGACTGGCCGAAGCTAACTATGGCTACACCTTC. Translated, it gives CASRNGLAEANYGYTF.